This T cell receptor (beta chain) was profiled in a study of cytomegalovirus exposure and HLA in healthy donors. In nominal health when sampled, donors likely had unrecorded immune exposures nonetheless. This CDR3 is built from 15 residues. Germline values: CDR1 MNHEY, CDR2 SVGAGI. V was trimmed by 4 bases and J by 6 bases, leaving 16 bases between them. Notes on this clone: Its cognate antigen is unknown.

The study, taken as a whole, reports: An analysis that came later showed most CMV-associated TCR beta chains appearing HLA-restricted. Researchers reported in a later analysis that a missense DCLRE1C variant was tied to TCR beta V- and J-gene trimming. Previously analyzed data showed that most TCR beta V segments were productive at a frequency of about 90% or about 30%.

Primers for the PCR totalled 60 Vbeta and 13 Jbeta. The repertoire was sequenced with immunoSEQ multiplex PCR; TCRdb's copy has only in-frame clones and lacks some. This table holds 110,000 to 150,000 clones, roughly 75% found once. The receptor's source is a man younger than 45 in good health and CMV-seronegative. Sequencing was done on a sample of PBMCs. This chain joins TRBV6-5 and TRBJ2-1; D perhaps matches TRBD1 (5 bases). This CDR3 reads CASSFGALRSNEQFF. As DNA, the CDR3 is TGTGCCAGCAGTTTTGGGGCTCTGAGGTCCAATGAGCAGTTCTTC.